Below, 6 T cell receptor beta chains from the same sample are listed, as sequenced in a study of OX40 agonist ivuxolimab in advanced cancers. TCRdb's copy holds only in-frame clones and misses some; the assay was immunoSEQ multiplex PCR. Here the sample spans 30,000 to 40,000 clones, approximately 89% being singletons. The source material was CD4+ or CD8+ T cells sorted from blood, sampled in a trial of the OX40 agonist ivuxolimab. These receptors all stem from an adult with an advanced solid tumor such as melanoma, head and neck, liver or kidney cancer.

The chain links TRBV7-9 to TRBJ1-1; 9 bases agree with TRBD1. V trimming: 5 bases; J trimming: 3 bases; junction bases outside the gene matches: 4. The germline gives CDR1 SEHNR, CDR2 FQNEAQ (reference sequence). This CDR3 has 14 residues. CDR3 residues: CASSPQGADTEAFF. The DNA of the CDR3 is TGTGCCAGCAGCCCACAGGGGGCGGACACTGAAGCTTTCTTT.

This CDR3 reads CASSLGSWPHEQYF. The CDR3, as DNA: TGTGCCAGCAGCTTAGGTTCCTGGCCTCACGAGCAGTACTTC. This chain joins TRBV7-9 and TRBJ2-7; the D is unclear. From germline, CDR1 is SEHNR and CDR2 FQNEAQ (reference sequence). This CDR3 has 14 residues. V lost 1 base and J 5 bases, leaving 12 bases between the germline ends. The full variable domain, completed using reference TRBV7-9 and TRBJ2-7, is DTGVSQNPRHKITKRGQNVTFRCDPISEHNRLYWYRQTLGQGPEFLTYFQNEAQLEKSRLLSDRFSAERPKGSFSTLEIQRTEQGDSAMYLCASSLGSWPHEQYFGPGTRLTVT.

The V gene is TRBV29-1, the J gene TRBJ1-2, with TRBD1 identical over 7 bases. The V gene end was trimmed by 6 bases and the J gene end by 0 bases; junction bases not matched to a gene: 4. CDR3 length equals 13 residues. CDR1 is SQVTM, CDR2 ANQGSEA, per germline. CDR3 DNA: TGCAGCGTCCAGACAGGGCCTAACTATGGCTACACCTTC. It codes for CSVQTGPNYGYTF.

CDR3 residues: CASSDEGQETQYF. CDR3 in DNA: TGTGCCAGCAGTGACGAGGGGCAAGAGACCCAGTACTTC. This chain connects TRBV13 to TRBJ2-5; D possibly matches TRBD1 or TRBD2 (5 bases each). Trimming took 6 bases from V and 2 from J, leaving 10 bases between them. This CDR3 has 13 amino acids. CDR1 PRHDT and CDR2 FYEKMQ come from the germline V gene (reference sequence).

The chain uses TRBV19 and TRBJ2-7, with D unresolved. Germline V lookup: CDR1 LNHDA, CDR2 SQIVND (reference sequence). V gave up 2 bases and J gave up 4 bases, with 9 bases separating them. This CDR3 has 13 residues. The CDR3 DNA sequence: TGTGCCAGTAGTATAAATGGTGGTTACGAGCAGTACTTC. It yields the protein CASSINGGYEQYF.

The V and J genes are TRBV28 and TRBJ1-3, with 7 positions matching TRBD1. Per germline, CDR1 MDHEN and CDR2 SYDVKM. The CDR3 totals 15 residues. Losses at the gene ends were 5 bases for V and 1 base for J; bases not matched to a gene: 5. CDR3 bases: TGTGCCAGCAGTCACCGACAGGGTTCTGGAAACACCATATATTTT. Protein product: CASSHRQGSGNTIYF.